The sequence of this T cell receptor beta chain was determined in a study of blood T cell repertoires in COVID-19. The data were produced by immunoSEQ multiplex PCR, yet TCRdb's version contains in-frame clones alone and is incomplete. The sample carries over 120,000 clones, 77% recorded once. The ends were cut back, 3 bases at V and 7 bases at J, with 6 bases in the middle. Germline loops: CDR1 DFQATT, CDR2 SNEGSKA (reference sequence). The CDR3 loop spans 11 amino acids. This chain links TRBV20-1 with TRBJ1-4; D is unclear. Sequencing was carried out using peripheral blood. The clonotype comes from a woman in her forties or fifties with active or convalescent COVID-19. The CDR3 sequence: CSASLGEKLFF. CDR3 coding DNA: TGCAGTGCTAGTCTAGGTGAAAAACTGTTTTTT.